These 26 T cell receptor beta chains originate from one sample sequenced in a study of Ad26.COV2.S vaccination and SARS-CoV-2 variants. The repertoire was sequenced with immunoSEQ multiplex PCR; TCRdb's copy has only in-frame clones and lacks some. This table holds about 97,000 clones, roughly 80% found once. Sequences were derived from peripheral blood, sampled after recovery from COVID-19. All receptors come from a human donor who had recovered from COVID-19.

The chain carries TRBV6-6 and TRBJ1-6; no reliable D call. The length of the CDR3 is 15 residues. The V gene lost 6 bases and the J gene lost 7 bases, with 16 bases spanning the gap. Germline-derived CDR1 and CDR2 are MNHNY and SVGAGI (reference sequence). The CDR3 is CASSSPGERNSPLHF. DNA for the CDR3: TGTGCCAGCAGCTCTCCGGGAGAAAGAAATTCACCCCTCCACTTT.

In DNA, the CDR3 is TGCGCCAGCAGCCAAGAATGGAGGCCACCCCTCCACTTT. This sequence encodes CASSQEWRPPLHF. This chain uses TRBV4-1 with TRBJ1-6; D call uncertain. This CDR3 has 13 amino acids. V gave up 0 bases and J gave up 11 bases, with 8 bases separating them. From germline, CDR1 is MGHRA and CDR2 YSYEKL.

This clone was seen only once. J is TRBJ1-2 and V is TRBV28; a possible D gene is TRBD1 (6 bases). V dropped 3 bases and J dropped 6 bases, with 17 bases sitting between them. This CDR3 is 15 amino acids long. CDR1 is MDHEN, CDR2 SYDVKM, per germline. This CDR3 reads CASSFRGAGGDGYTF. CDR3 in DNA: TGTGCCAGCAGTTTTCGGGGGGCCGGGGGTGATGGCTACACCTTC.

The V and J genes are TRBV11-2 and TRBJ1-2, with a possible D match to TRBD1 (5 bases). The CDR3 has 14 residues. The germline gives CDR1 SGHAT, CDR2 FQNNGV. V dropped 1 base and J dropped 8 bases, with 14 bases sitting between them. CDR3 coding DNA: TGTGCCAGCAGCTTAGTGGAACAGGCTCGGGGCTACACCTTC. It encodes CASSLVEQARGYTF. The full variable domain, its missing parts supplied by reference TRBV11-2 and TRBJ1-2, is EAGVAQSPRYKIIEKRQSVAFWCNPISGHATLYWYQQILGQGPKLLIQFQNNGVVDDSQLPKDRFSAERLKGVDSTLKIQPAKLEDSAVYLCASSLVEQARGYTFGSGTRLTVV.

J is TRBJ2-3 and V is TRBV7-3; D perhaps matches TRBD2 (6 bases). V was cut by 3 bases and J by 7 bases, with 14 bases left in between. The CDR3 runs 14 residues. The germline CDR1 and CDR2 sequences are SGHTA and FQGTGA. CDR3 DNA: TGTGCCAGCAGCTTGAGGAGGGAGGATCATACGCAGTATTTT. The encoded protein is CASSLRREDHTQYF. The full variable domain, rest sourced from reference TRBV7-3 and TRBJ2-3, is GAGVSQTPSNKVTEKGKYVELRCDPISGHTALYWYRQSLGQGPEFLIYFQGTGAADDSGLPNDRFFAVRPEGSVSTLKIQRTERGDSAVYLCASSLRREDHTQYFGPGTRLTVL.

This rearrangement joins TRBV19 to TRBJ2-5, with D perhaps assigned TRBD1 or TRBD2 (6 bases each). The V gene lost 8 bases and the J gene lost 3 bases, with 10 bases spanning the gap. There are 12 residues in the CDR3. Germline V gives CDR1 LNHDA, CDR2 SQIVND (reference sequence). The CDR3 DNA reads as TGTGCCAGTCTGGGGGGCGAAGAGACCCAGTACTTC. Protein: CASLGGEETQYF.

This clone has more than one count but fewer than ten. The chain recombines TRBV6-2 or TRBV6-3 with TRBJ1-1; the D is unclear. Looked up from germline, CDR1 is MNHEY and CDR2 is SVGEGT. Trimming shortened V by 5 bases and J by 7 bases, and 23 bases separated the two germline ends. The CDR3 is 16 residues long. The DNA of the CDR3 is TGTGCCAGCAGTATGGAAAAATTTGTGGTGCGGAGTGAAGCTTTCTTT. Protein product: CASSMEKFVVRSEAFF.

The J gene is TRBJ1-1, the V gene TRBV3-1 (or the pseudogene TRBV3-2); D is unresolved. Trimming stripped 0 bases from V and 6 bases from J, with 11 bases between. CDR3 length equals 14 residues. Per germline, CDR1 LGHDT and CDR2 YNNKEL (reference sequence). The CDR3 is CASSQESSESEAFF. The DNA of the CDR3 is TGTGCCAGCAGCCAAGAATCGTCAGAATCTGAAGCTTTCTTT.

Concerning this clone itself: A read error may explain this, as a much larger clone is one base away. Within the sample, other DNA sequences also encode this same CDR3. This chain connects TRBV12-5 to TRBJ2-2, with a weak D call TRBD1 (8 bases). The CDR3 covers 16 residues. The germline gives CDR1 LGHNT, CDR2 FRNRAP. V lost 1 base and J lost 2, with 11 bases in between. Here the CDR3 DNA reads TGTGCTAGTGGTTTGGACAGGGGGGGCAACACCGGGGAGCTGTTTTTT. It codes for CASGLDRGGNTGELFF.

The CDR3 here is CASSETGTGGEKLFF. The CDR3 DNA reads as TGTGCCAGCAGTGAAACCGGGACAGGGGGCGAAAAACTGTTTTTT. The chain uses TRBV28 and TRBJ1-4; TRBD1 aligns across 12 bases. J lost 8 bases, V lost 5 bases, and 6 bases had no gene match. Germline CDR1 and CDR2: MDHEN and SYDVKM. The CDR3 covers 15 residues.

This chain connects TRBV5-4 to TRBJ2-5; 8 nucleotides align to TRBD2. The CDR3 has 17 amino acids. Germline CDR1 and CDR2: SGHNT and YYREEE (reference sequence). The V and J ends lost 4 bases and 2 bases, in that order; junction bases with no gene match: 13. This chain's CDR3 is CASSLSGGGGLQETQYF. In DNA form, the CDR3 reads TGTGCCAGCAGCCTATCCGGGGGCGGGGGGCTACAAGAGACCCAGTACTTC.

The CDR3 spells CASSVLNARGYTF. The CDR3 bases are TGTGCCAGCAGCGTGTTGAATGCGAGGGGCTACACCTTC. The rearrangement joins TRBV9 to TRBJ1-2; D is ambiguous. The CDR3 is 13 residues long. The V and J ends lost 2 bases and 8 bases respectively, with 13 bases between them. Germline V gene lookup returns CDR1 SGDLS and CDR2 YYNGEE.

The chain links TRBV5-4 to TRBJ2-1; no clear D gene. The length of the CDR3 is 16 residues. Germline lookup yields CDR1 SGHNT and CDR2 YYREEE (reference sequence). V shed 0 bases and J shed 5 bases, with 15 bases lying between them. CDR3 region: CASSLGYEGTNNEQFF. The DNA for the CDR3 is TGTGCCAGCAGCTTGGGCTACGAAGGCACAAACAATGAGCAGTTCTTC.

The chain joins TRBV4-3 to TRBJ2-2; D may be TRBD2 (6 bases). The CDR3 has 15 amino acids. Trimming shortened V by 1 base and J by 4 bases, and 10 bases separated the two germline ends. Looked up from germline, CDR1 is LGHNA and CDR2 is YSLEER. CDR3 DNA: TGCGCCAGCAGCCAAGGGGAGGCCTTCACCGGGGAGCTGTTTTTT. Encoded protein: CASSQGEAFTGELFF.

This clone was recorded at least ten times. J is TRBJ1-5 and V is TRBV2; no clear D. V dropped 2 bases and J dropped 3 bases, with 5 bases sitting between them. The CDR3 is 13 amino acids. Germline V gene lookup returns CDR1 SNHLY and CDR2 FYNNEI. CDR3 residues: CASSELPNQPQHF. The CDR3 nucleotides read TGTGCCAGCAGTGAACTACCCAATCAGCCCCAGCATTTT.

The V call is TRBV5-5, the J call TRBJ2-1; D possibly uses TRBD1 or TRBD2 (5 bases each). CDR1 and CDR2 from the germline V gene are SGHKS and YYEKEE (reference sequence). The ends were cut back, 4 bases at V and 5 bases at J, with 13 bases in the middle. There are 14 residues in the CDR3. CDR3 DNA sequence: TGTGCCAGCAGCGGGGCAGGGAGTAACAATGAGCAGTTCTTC. It translates to CASSGAGSNNEQFF.

The chain joins TRBV4-1 to TRBJ2-5, with 9 positions matching TRBD2. Trimming at V came to 1 base and at J to 6 bases, leaving 12 bases not matched to a gene. The CDR3 is 17 amino acids. Germline V gene lookup returns CDR1 MGHRA and CDR2 YSYEKL. The CDR3 protein is CASSQVEGGGALQTQYF. The CDR3 nucleotides are TGCGCCAGCAGCCAAGTGGAGGGCGGGGGGGCCCTTCAGACCCAGTACTTC.

V gene TRBV5-1 combines with J gene TRBJ2-7, with TRBD2 matching 9 bases. J was trimmed by 3 bases and V by 4 bases; bases with no gene match: 8. The CDR3 loop spans 15 amino acids. CDR1 is SGHRS, CDR2 YFSETQ, per germline. In DNA, the CDR3 is TGCGCCAGCAGCCTCGGGCGCGGGGGGGACTACGAGCAGTACTTC. Translation: CASSLGRGGDYEQYF.

This chain uses TRBV2 with TRBJ2-2; 7 nucleotides align to TRBD1. V lost 7 bases, J lost 5 bases, and 4 bases stayed unmatched. The germline CDR1 and CDR2 sequences are SNHLY and FYNNEI. This CDR3 has 13 residues. The CDR3 bases are TGTGCCAGCAACAGGGGTGCTACCGGGGAGCTGTTTTTT. The encoded protein is CASNRGATGELFF.

This rearrangement joins TRBV10-2 to TRBJ2-7, with D possibly called TRBD1 or TRBD2 (7 bases each). Between the trimmed V and J ends, which lost 7 bases and 6 bases, there was a span of 19 bases. CDR1 WSHSY and CDR2 SAAADI come from the germline V gene. The CDR3 length is 14 residues. Here the CDR3 DNA reads TGCGCCAGCATCTCGAGAGGGGGCGGGAGCGAGCAGTACTTC. This gives the protein CASISRGGGSEQYF.

The chain uses TRBV28 and TRBJ2-7; TRBD1 matches 7 bases. The CDR3 spans 18 residues. Germline V CDR1 and CDR2: MDHEN, SYDVKM. Germline trimming cut 2 bases from V and 0 bases from J; bases unmatched to any gene: 13. The CDR3 region has the DNA TGTGCCAGCAGTTTAAGTACGGCCGGGACAGTTATCTCCTACGAGCAGTACTTC. Its protein is CASSLSTAGTVISYEQYF.

The chain links TRBV6-5 to TRBJ1-2; D call uncertain. Germline CDR1 and CDR2: MNHEY and SVGAGI. The CDR3 sequence is 14 residues long. Trimming took 8 bases from V and 0 from J, leaving 13 bases between them. The CDR3 sequence is CASAIQTSNYGYTF. The CDR3 DNA follows: TGTGCCAGCGCCATCCAGACCTCTAACTATGGCTACACCTTC.

This clone was observed a few times. This CDR3 reads CASRYRGSNSPLHF. Written as DNA, the CDR3 is TGTGCCAGCAGATACAGGGGAAGTAATTCACCCCTCCACTTT. The rearrangement uses TRBV28 and TRBJ1-6; TRBD1 matches 7 bases. The CDR3 length is 14 residues. Germline V lookup: CDR1 MDHEN, CDR2 SYDVKM. Trimming cost V 6 bases and J 6 bases; bases outside gene matches: 5.

The genes are TRBV10-1 and TRBJ2-2, with 7 bases fitting TRBD1. V lost 5 bases to trimming and J lost 3 bases; unmatched junction nucleotides: 6. This CDR3 has 15 amino acids. Germline assignment: CDR1 WNHNN and CDR2 SYGVQD (reference sequence). The CDR3 bases are TGCGCCAGCAGTAACCGGGACAGAGACACCGGGGAGCTGTTTTTT. It encodes CASSNRDRDTGELFF.

The gene calls are TRBV30 and TRBJ1-1, with D possibly TRBD1 on 5 matching bases. Looked up from germline, CDR1 is GTSNPN and CDR2 is SVGIG (reference sequence). The germline V and J ends were trimmed by 4 bases and 7 bases, with 10 bases remaining between them. This CDR3 is built from 11 residues. For the CDR3, the DNA is TGTGCCTGGACCCCGGGGGTTGAAGCTTTCTTT. This translates into CAWTPGVEAFF.

The chain recombines TRBV3-1 (or the pseudogene TRBV3-2) with TRBJ1-1; D is possibly TRBD1 (5 bases). The CDR3 is 13 residues long. Per germline, CDR1 LGHDT and CDR2 YNNKEL (reference sequence). The V and J ends lost 10 bases and 5 bases respectively, with 17 bases between them. CDR3 in DNA: TGTGCCACCGACCAGGGTCCGGGGACTGAAGCTTTCTTT. Translation: CATDQGPGTEAFF.